The 30 T cell receptor beta chains below were found in one sample sequenced in a study of cytomegalovirus exposure and HLA in healthy donors (dated by TCRdb to about 2017). The library was generated by the immunoSEQ multiplex PCR assay. A mixture of 60 forward primers for TCR Vbeta segments and 13 reverse primers for TCR Jbeta segments was used in the multiplex PCR. TCRdb's version of the immuneACCESS table is confined to in-frame rearrangements and falls short of the full clone set. An unresolved V gene accounts for under half of the shortfall where checked; the remainder is of unknown origin. Counted in this sample were 150,000 to 200,000 clones; 80% to 90% of them appeared once. Clones ranked in the top ten supply roughly 7.5% of the sample. Material: PBMCs. Receptor source: a woman younger than 45 in good health and CMV-seropositive.

The chain is built from TRBV28 and TRBJ1-2; 7 bases are shared with TRBD1. The CDR3 runs to 14 residues. Germline CDR1 and CDR2: MDHEN and SYDVKM. J was trimmed by 7 bases and V by 11 bases; bases with no gene match: 16. The CDR3 region has the DNA TGTGCCCTTCGGGACAGTCGACCTGTCGGTGGCTACACCTTC. Its protein product is CALRDSRPVGGYTF.

A remark on this clone: Sequence at one end of the junction differs from germline and may be a read error. The chain combines TRBV7-9 with TRBJ2-4, with D perhaps matching TRBD2 (6 bases). Per germline, CDR1 SEHNR and CDR2 FQNEAQ (reference sequence). CDR3 length equals 16 residues. CDR3 sequence (DNA): TGTGCCAGCAGCGCAGGTGCCCTAGCGCCCAAAAACAGTCAGTACTTC. Its translation: CASSAGALAPKNSQYF.

CDR3 bases: TGTGCCAGCAGTTACCCCGGGGGGGCGGGCACTGAAGCTTTCTTT. Amino acids: CASSYPGGAGTEAFF. The genes are TRBV6-6 and TRBJ1-1; possible D gene TRBD1, 6 bases. This CDR3 has 15 amino acids. Trimming removed 2 bases at V and 4 bases at J, with 14 bases between. Germline-derived CDR1 and CDR2 are MNHNY and SVGAGI (reference sequence).

The chain links TRBV4-1 to TRBJ1-6, with D unclear. Germline V gene lookup returns CDR1 MGHRA and CDR2 YSYEKL. The CDR3 is 17 residues long. V dropped 3 bases and J dropped 4 bases, with 16 bases sitting between them. In DNA, the CDR3 is TGCGCCAGCAGCCAGGATCAATCGCGGGAATATAATTCACCCCTCCACTTT. Amino acids: CASSQDQSREYNSPLHF.

This clone was recorded once. The chain combines TRBV7-6 with TRBJ1-6; 8 nucleotides align to TRBD1. CDR1 is SGHVS, CDR2 FNYEAQ, per germline. V dropped 3 bases and J dropped 5; count of bases not matched to a gene: 0. This CDR3 spans 14 amino acids. The CDR3 spells CASSLTGDNSPLHF. The CDR3, as DNA: TGTGCCAGCAGCTTGACAGGGGATAATTCACCCCTCCACTTT.

The V gene is TRBV5-1, the J gene TRBJ1-6; tentative D call: TRBD1 (6 bases). CDR3 size: 14 residues. Germline V CDR1 and CDR2: SGHRS, YFSETQ. Trimming stripped 0 bases from V and 8 bases from J, with 9 bases between. In nucleotides, the CDR3 is TGCGCCAGCAGCTTGGGGACAGCAGATTCACCCCTCCACTTT. Protein product: CASSLGTADSPLHF.

This clone showed up just once. This chain connects TRBV7-8 to TRBJ1-5, with D hard to call. From germline, CDR1 is SGHVS and CDR2 FQNEAQ. V gave up 5 bases and J gave up 3 bases, with 11 bases separating them. The CDR3 is 14 amino acids. The CDR3 DNA is TGTGCCAGCAGCCTGGCTCCTCACAATCAGCCCCAGCATTTT. It yields the protein CASSLAPHNQPQHF.

The chain joins TRBV5-1 to TRBJ2-1; 9 bases are shared with TRBD2. The germline CDR1 and CDR2 sequences are SGHRS and YFSETQ. J gave up 6 bases and V 3 bases, and 7 bases lay outside the gene matches. This CDR3 comprises 15 residues. Here the CDR3 reads CASSSAGGVGNEQFF. CDR3 in DNA: TGCGCCAGCAGCTCAGCGGGGGGAGTGGGCAATGAGCAGTTCTTC.

The V gene is TRBV7-2, the J gene TRBJ1-5; TRBD1 is a possible D gene (6 bases). V was shortened by 4 bases and J by 10 bases, with 14 bases between the two germline ends. CDR3 length: 13 amino acids. From germline, CDR1 is SGHTA and CDR2 FQGNSA. Here the CDR3 DNA reads TGTGCCAGCAGCTCGGGCGGACAGATCCCCCAGCATTTT. Translated: CASSSGGQIPQHF.

This clone was seen a handful of times. This chain uses TRBV5-1 with TRBJ2-5, with 9 bases identical to TRBD2. J gave up 2 bases and V 2 bases, and 7 bases lay outside the gene matches. Germline CDR1 reads SGHRS; CDR2 reads YFSETQ. This CDR3 is built from 16 residues. CDR3 DNA: TGCGCCAGCAGCTTTTGGGTTAGCGGGGGACAAGAGACCCAGTACTTC. Residues: CASSFWVSGGQETQYF.

The J gene is TRBJ2-7, the V gene TRBV11-2; TRBD1 matches at 7 bases. The V gene's germline CDR1 is SGHAT and CDR2 FQNNGV. The CDR3 is 14 amino acids. After removal of 5 bases from V and 1 base from J, the junction contained 5 bases not matched to a gene. CDR3 coding DNA: TGTGCCAGCAGCCCGGGACAGCCTTCCTACGAGCAGTACTTC. Encoded protein: CASSPGQPSYEQYF.

The chain recombines TRBV5-1 with TRBJ1-2; 7 bases are shared with TRBD1. After removal of 1 base from V and 8 bases from J, the junction contained 11 bases not matched to a gene. The germline gives CDR1 SGHRS, CDR2 YFSETQ. The CDR3 totals 15 residues. CDR3 protein: CASSLPDRISRGYTF. CDR3 sequence (DNA): TGCGCCAGCAGCTTGCCGGACAGGATCTCACGGGGCTACACCTTC.

The chain is built from TRBV2 and TRBJ1-5; 7 nucleotides line up with TRBD1. V gave up 5 bases and J gave up 6 bases; unmatched junction bases: 10. There are 15 residues in the CDR3. CDR1 and CDR2 (germline): SNHLY, FYNNEI. The CDR3: CASSSDRAWSQPQHF. The DNA for the CDR3 is TGTGCCAGCAGTTCCGACAGGGCCTGGAGTCAGCCCCAGCATTTT.

This chain links TRBV7-2 with TRBJ2-3, with 7 bases lining up with TRBD1. CDR1 and CDR2 (germline): SGHTA, FQGNSA. The CDR3 is made up of 14 amino acids. The V and J ends lost 5 bases and 4 bases, in that order; junction bases with no gene match: 6. In nucleotides, the CDR3 is TGTGCCAGCAGCCAACGACAGGGCCCAGATACGCAGTATTTT. Translation gives CASSQRQGPDTQYF.

The rearrangement joins TRBV2 to TRBJ1-5; D is possibly TRBD1 (5 bases). Germline CDR1 is SNHLY and CDR2 is FYNNEI. The V end lost 6 bases, the J end lost 2 bases, and 8 bases lay between the germline ends. The CDR3 length is 13 residues. CDR3 nucleotides: TGTGCCAGCAGGCAGGGTGGCAATCAGCCCCAGCATTTT. Its protein product is CASRQGGNQPQHF.

This clone was picked up a small number of times. The V gene is TRBV5-4, the J gene TRBJ1-1; TRBD1 agrees at 9 bases. The V gene's germline CDR1 is SGHNT and CDR2 YYREEE (reference sequence). The J segment lost 1 base and the V segment lost 0 bases, leaving 7 bases of the junction unmatched. There are 17 residues in the CDR3. CDR3 bases: TGTGCCAGCAGCTTGGGGGGGGACAGGGAGCGGAACACTGAAGCTTTCTTT. Its translation: CASSLGGDRERNTEAFF.

J is TRBJ2-7 and V is TRBV7-9; TRBD2 is a possible D gene (7 bases). This CDR3 is built from 14 residues. Between the trimmed V and J ends, which lost 6 bases and 2 bases, there was a span of 14 bases. From germline, CDR1 is SEHNR and CDR2 FQNEAQ (reference sequence). The CDR3 sequence is CASRRGGEAYEQYF. The CDR3 nucleotides are TGTGCCAGCAGGAGGGGGGGCGAGGCCTACGAGCAGTACTTC.

This chain joins TRBV7-6 and TRBJ2-5; TRBD1 agrees at 9 bases. This CDR3 has 17 residues. The germline gives CDR1 SGHVS, CDR2 FNYEAQ. Trimming at V came to 5 bases and at J to 4 bases, leaving 14 bases not matched to a gene. The CDR3 DNA reads TGTGCCAGCAGCGCTCGGGACAGGGCGGTAGAGGGAGAGACCCAGTACTTC. Its translation: CASSARDRAVEGETQYF.

This clone showed up just a few times. The same CDR3 arises from other DNA sequences in this sample as well. DNA of the CDR3: TGTGCCAGCAGCTCCCTGGGGCAGGGGTATGGCTACACCTTC. This encodes CASSSLGQGYGYTF. The chain uses TRBV5-6 and TRBJ1-2; perhaps TRBD1 as D (6 bases). The CDR3 consists of 14 residues. Germline CDR1 and CDR2: SGHDT and YYEEEE. The V and J ends lost 3 bases and 5 bases respectively, with 14 bases between them.

As regards this clone: The junction departs from the called germline gene at one end, perhaps through a read error. DNA for the CDR3: TGTTCCAGCAGCGGGGGGCGGACAGGGACGGCGTACAATCAGCCCCAGCATTTT. Translation gives CSSSGGRTGTAYNQPQHF. The genes are TRBV7-9 and TRBJ1-5; TRBD1 aligns across 8 bases. Germline V gene sequence: CDR1 SEHNR, CDR2 FQNEAQ (reference sequence). This CDR3 is built from 18 residues.

The chain carries TRBV18 and TRBJ1-1; no definite D call. The germline V gene encodes CDR1 KGHSH and CDR2 LQKENI. V lost 3 bases and J 1 base, leaving 9 bases between the germline ends. The CDR3 has 14 amino acids. The CDR3 DNA reads as TGTGCCAGCTCACCGGGAGTTCGGAACACTGAAGCTTTCTTT. It encodes CASSPGVRNTEAFF. The full variable domain, rest sourced from reference TRBV18 and TRBJ1-1, is NAGVMQNPRHLVRRRGQEARLRCSPMKGHSHVYWYRQLPEEGLKFMVYLQKENIIDESGMPKERFSAEFPKEGPSILRIQQVVRGDSAAYFCASSPGVRNTEAFFGQGTRLTVV.

This clone was counted once. The V and J genes are TRBV12-5 and TRBJ1-1; D perhaps matches TRBD1 (5 bases). The germline V and J ends were trimmed by 6 bases and 5 bases, with 19 bases remaining between them. The CDR3 consists of 15 residues. Germline lookup yields CDR1 LGHNT and CDR2 FRNRAP. The CDR3 nucleotides read TGTGCTAGTGGGTTCTTTCAGGGAAGTCGTACTGAAGCTTTCTTT. Translation: CASGFFQGSRTEAFF.

The CDR3 sequence is CASRPELAKNIQYF. The CDR3 nucleotides are TGTGCCAGTAGGCCCGAGCTAGCCAAAAACATTCAGTACTTC. The rearrangement links TRBV19 to TRBJ2-4; D gene unclear. CDR1 and CDR2 from the germline V gene are LNHDA and SQIVND (reference sequence). The CDR3 has 14 residues. Trimming pared 6 bases from V and 0 bases from J, leaving 9 bases between. Based on the CDR3 plus reference TRBV19 and TRBJ2-4, the full variable domain is DGGITQSPKYLFRKEGQNVTLSCEQNLNHDAMYWYRQDPGQGLRLIYYSQIVNDFQKGDIAEGYSVSREKKESFPLTVTSAQKNPTAFYLCASRPELAKNIQYFGAGTRLSVL.

The chain recombines TRBV10-3 with TRBJ1-5, with TRBD1 as a possible D gene (5 bases). CDR1 is ENHRY and CDR2 is SYGVKD in the germline V gene. V was trimmed by 8 bases and J by 7 bases, leaving 21 bases between them. This CDR3 has 15 residues. In DNA, the CDR3 is TGTGCCATCTCCGACAGTCCCCTTTCATGGCAGCCCCAGCATTTT. This encodes CAISDSPLSWQPQHF.

The rearrangement uses TRBV29-1 and TRBJ1-2, with 9 bases matching TRBD1. CDR1 is SQVTM and CDR2 is ANQGSEA in the germline V gene. V lost 4 bases, J lost 4 bases, and 10 bases stayed unmatched. The CDR3 runs to 15 residues. The CDR3 spells CSVVLPGQGSYGYTF. CDR3 sequence (DNA): TGCAGCGTTGTATTGCCGGGACAGGGTTCCTATGGCTACACCTTC. The variable domain in full, completed from reference TRBV29-1 and TRBJ1-2, reads SAVISQKPSRDICQRGTSLTIQCQVDSQVTMMFWYRQQPGQSLTLIATANQGSEATYESGFVIDKFPISRPNLTFSTLTVSNMSPEDSSIYLCSVVLPGQGSYGYTFGSGTRLTVV.

This chain connects TRBV5-4 to TRBJ1-2, with D maybe TRBD1 (5 bases). V gave up 4 bases and J gave up 4 bases, with 11 bases separating them. Germline CDR1 SGHNT, CDR2 YYREEE (reference sequence). The CDR3 sequence is 13 residues long. The CDR3 loop reads CASSVDSSYGYTF. The DNA for the CDR3 is TGTGCCAGCAGCGTTGACAGCTCCTATGGCTACACCTTC.

V usage is TRBV11-1 and J usage is TRBJ2-7; 11 nucleotides align to TRBD2. Germline trimming cut 3 bases from V and 4 bases from J; bases unmatched to any gene: 5. This CDR3 comprises 15 residues. Germline V gene lookup returns CDR1 SGHAT and CDR2 FQDESV (reference sequence). The CDR3, as DNA: TGTGCCAGCAGCTTGCTAGCGGGGGGCCCATACGAGCAGTACTTC. It encodes CASSLLAGGPYEQYF.

This clone has only a few counts. This chain links TRBV29-1 with TRBJ1-2, with unresolved D. V was pared by 4 bases and J by 4 bases, with 10 bases between. Germline lookup yields CDR1 SQVTM and CDR2 ANQGSEA. The CDR3 covers 12 residues. CDR3 sequence reads: CSVVRPGYGYTF. CDR3 bases: TGCAGCGTTGTACGGCCGGGCTATGGCTACACCTTC.

The CDR3 DNA is TGCGCCAGCAGCCACCGGGGGGGGCAGTACAATGAGCAGTTCTTC. This gives the protein CASSHRGGQYNEQFF. The chain links TRBV4-1 to TRBJ2-1; 8 bases map to TRBD2. Germline V lookup: CDR1 MGHRA, CDR2 YSYEKL. This CDR3 has 15 amino acids. V lost 3 bases and J lost 4; bases outside the gene matches: 5.

The chain carries TRBV4-3 and TRBJ1-5; maybe TRBD1 (5 bases). Trimming took 0 bases from V and 6 from J, leaving 6 bases between them. The germline CDR1 and CDR2 sequences are LGHNA and YSLEER. The CDR3 is 13 residues long. The CDR3, as DNA: TGCGCCAGCAGCCAAGAAACAGGTCAGCCCCAGCATTTT. Its protein product is CASSQETGQPQHF.